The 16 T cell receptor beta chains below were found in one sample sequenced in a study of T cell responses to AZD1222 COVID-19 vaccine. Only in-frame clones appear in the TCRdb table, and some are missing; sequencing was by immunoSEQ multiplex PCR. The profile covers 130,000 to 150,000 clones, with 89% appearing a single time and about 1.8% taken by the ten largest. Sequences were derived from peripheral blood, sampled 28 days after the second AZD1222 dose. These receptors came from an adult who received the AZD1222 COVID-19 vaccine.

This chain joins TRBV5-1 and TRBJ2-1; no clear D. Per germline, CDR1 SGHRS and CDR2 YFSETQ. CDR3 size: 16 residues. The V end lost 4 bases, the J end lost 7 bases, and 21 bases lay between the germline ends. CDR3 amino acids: CASSKVVVGIRNEQFF. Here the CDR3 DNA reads TGCGCCAGCAGCAAAGTGGTAGTCGGTATCCGGAATGAGCAGTTCTTC.

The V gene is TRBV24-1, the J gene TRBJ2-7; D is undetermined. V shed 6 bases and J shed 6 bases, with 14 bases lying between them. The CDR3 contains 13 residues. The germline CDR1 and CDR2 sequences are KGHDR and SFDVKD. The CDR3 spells CATSRTTFGEQYF. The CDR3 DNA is TGTGCCACCAGTCGAACAACGTTCGGCGAGCAGTACTTC.

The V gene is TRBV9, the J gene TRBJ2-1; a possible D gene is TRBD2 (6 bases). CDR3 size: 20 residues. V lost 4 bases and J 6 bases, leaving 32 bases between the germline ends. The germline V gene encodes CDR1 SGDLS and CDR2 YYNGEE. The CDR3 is CASSHSNVGLGGTSGNEQFF. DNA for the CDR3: TGTGCCAGCAGCCACTCGAACGTGGGCTTAGGCGGGACCTCCGGCAATGAGCAGTTCTTC.

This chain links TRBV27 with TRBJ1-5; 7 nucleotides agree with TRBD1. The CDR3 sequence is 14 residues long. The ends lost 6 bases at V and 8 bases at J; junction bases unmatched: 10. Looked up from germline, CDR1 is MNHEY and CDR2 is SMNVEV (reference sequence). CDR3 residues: CASSTTDRIEPQHF. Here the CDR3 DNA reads TGTGCCAGCAGCACGACGGACAGGATTGAGCCCCAGCATTTT.

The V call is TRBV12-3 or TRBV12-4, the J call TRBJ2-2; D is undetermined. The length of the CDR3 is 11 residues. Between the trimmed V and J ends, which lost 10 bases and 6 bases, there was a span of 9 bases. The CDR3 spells CAIRRAGELFF. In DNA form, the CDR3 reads TGTGCCATAAGGCGCGCCGGGGAGCTGTTTTTT.

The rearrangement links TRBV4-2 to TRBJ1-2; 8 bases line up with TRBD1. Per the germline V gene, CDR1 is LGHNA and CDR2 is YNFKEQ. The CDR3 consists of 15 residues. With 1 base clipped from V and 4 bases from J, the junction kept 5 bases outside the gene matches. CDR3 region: CASSQGDRLFYGYTF. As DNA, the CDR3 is TGTGCCAGCAGCCAAGGGGACAGGCTATTCTATGGCTACACCTTC.

Here the CDR3 reads CASSTGRSPDEQYF. CDR3 DNA: TGTGCCAGCAGCACGGGACGGAGCCCCGACGAGCAGTACTTC. The V call is TRBV11-3, the J call TRBJ2-7, with D perhaps assigned TRBD1 or TRBD2 (5 bases each). The germline V gene encodes CDR1 SGHNT and CDR2 YENEEA. This CDR3 comprises 14 residues. The V and J ends lost 5 bases and 5 bases respectively, with 16 bases between them.

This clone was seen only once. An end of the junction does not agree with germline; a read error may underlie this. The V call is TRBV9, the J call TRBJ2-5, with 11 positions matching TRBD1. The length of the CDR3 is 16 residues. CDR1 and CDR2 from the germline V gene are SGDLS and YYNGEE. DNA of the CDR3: TGTGCCAGCAGTGTAGAGGGACAGGGGGGACAAGAGACCCAGTACTTC. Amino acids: CASSVEGQGGQETQYF. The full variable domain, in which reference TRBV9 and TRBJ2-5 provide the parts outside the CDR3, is DSGVTQTPKHLITATGQRVTLRCSPRSGDLSVYWYQQSLDQGLQFLIQYYNGEERAKGNILERFSAQQFPDLHSELNLSSLELGDSALYFCASSVEGQGGQETQYFGPGTRLLVL.

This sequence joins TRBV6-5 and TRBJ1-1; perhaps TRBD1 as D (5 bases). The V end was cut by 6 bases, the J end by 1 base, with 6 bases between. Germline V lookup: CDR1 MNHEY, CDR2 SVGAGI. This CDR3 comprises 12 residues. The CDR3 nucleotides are TGTGCCAGCAGCGGGACGAACACTGAAGCTTTCTTT. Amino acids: CASSGTNTEAFF.

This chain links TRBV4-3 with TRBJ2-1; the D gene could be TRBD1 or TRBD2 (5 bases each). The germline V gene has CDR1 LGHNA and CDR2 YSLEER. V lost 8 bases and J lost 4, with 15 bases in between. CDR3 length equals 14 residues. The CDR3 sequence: CASGAQDLYNEQFF. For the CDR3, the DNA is TGCGCCAGCGGGGCACAGGACTTATACAATGAGCAGTTCTTC.

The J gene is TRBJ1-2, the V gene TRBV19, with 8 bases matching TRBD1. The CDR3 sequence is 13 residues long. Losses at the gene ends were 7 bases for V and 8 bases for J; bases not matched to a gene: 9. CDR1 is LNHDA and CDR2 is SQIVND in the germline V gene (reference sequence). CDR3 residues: CASTDRGLEGYTF. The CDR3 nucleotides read TGTGCCAGTACCGACAGGGGCCTCGAAGGCTACACCTTC.

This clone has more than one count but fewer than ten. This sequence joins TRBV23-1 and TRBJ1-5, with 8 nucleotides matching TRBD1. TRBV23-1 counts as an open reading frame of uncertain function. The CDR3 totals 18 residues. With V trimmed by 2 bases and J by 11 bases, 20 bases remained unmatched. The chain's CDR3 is CASSQPYGRTGGLLAQHF. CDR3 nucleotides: TGCGCCAGCAGTCAACCTTATGGGAGAACAGGGGGACTTTTAGCCCAGCATTTT.

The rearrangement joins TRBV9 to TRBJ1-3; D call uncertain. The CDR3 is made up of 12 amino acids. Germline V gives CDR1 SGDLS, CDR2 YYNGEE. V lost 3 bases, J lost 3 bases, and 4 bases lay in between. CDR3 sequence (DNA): TGTGCCAGCAGCGAGCTTGGAAACACCATATATTTT. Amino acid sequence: CASSELGNTIYF.

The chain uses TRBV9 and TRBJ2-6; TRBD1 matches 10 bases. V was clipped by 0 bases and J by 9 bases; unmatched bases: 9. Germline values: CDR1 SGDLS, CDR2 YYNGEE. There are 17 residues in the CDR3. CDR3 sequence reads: CASSVGSRGDRGNVLTF. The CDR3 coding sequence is TGTGCCAGCAGCGTAGGATCCCGAGGGGACAGGGGCAACGTCCTGACTTTC.

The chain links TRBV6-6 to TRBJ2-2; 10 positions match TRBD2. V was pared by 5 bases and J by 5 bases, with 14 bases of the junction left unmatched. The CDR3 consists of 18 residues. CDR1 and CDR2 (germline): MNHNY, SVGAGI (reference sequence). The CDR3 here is CASSPRYYGLADTGELFF. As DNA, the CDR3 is TGTGCCAGCAGTCCCCGCTACTATGGACTAGCGGATACCGGGGAGCTGTTTTTT.

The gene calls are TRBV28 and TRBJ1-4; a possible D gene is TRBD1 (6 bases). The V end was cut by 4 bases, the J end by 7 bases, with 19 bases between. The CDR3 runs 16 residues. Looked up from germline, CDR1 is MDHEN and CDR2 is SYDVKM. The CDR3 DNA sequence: TGTGCCAGCAGTTCCCAACCTACAGGGATTCTTGAAAAACTGTTTTTT. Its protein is CASSSQPTGILEKLFF.